The 13 T cell receptor beta chains below were found in one sample sequenced in a study of T cells after posttransplantation cyclophosphamide. The method was immunoSEQ multiplex PCR; TCRdb's version includes in-frame clones alone and lacks a portion of them. The sample includes about 16,000 clones, roughly 94% of them seen just once. Cells defined as naive were viable CD3+CD4+ or CD3+CD8+ and CCR7+CD45RA+CD45RO-CD95-CD27+CD28+. Sequenced: naive CD4+ T cells sorted from blood. Source of these receptors: a woman in her forties or fifties in good health and a related stem cell transplant donor.

J is TRBJ2-1 and V is TRBV7-3; possible D gene TRBD1, 5 bases. The germline V gene has CDR1 SGHTA and CDR2 FQGTGA. The CDR3 totals 15 residues. V was pared by 4 bases and J by 5 bases, with 15 bases between. CDR3 nucleotide sequence: TGTGCCAGCAGCTCAAGCTCCTGGGGCGACAATGAGCAGTTCTTC. Protein sequence: CASSSSSWGDNEQFF. Complete variable domain (other parts from reference TRBV7-3 and TRBJ2-1): GAGVSQTPSNKVTEKGKYVELRCDPISGHTALYWYRQSLGQGPEFLIYFQGTGAADDSGLPNDRFFAVRPEGSVSTLKIQRTERGDSAVYLCASSSSSWGDNEQFFGPGTRLTVL.

The rearrangement links TRBV21-1 to TRBJ2-5; no check of the table's D call, TRBD2, against the DNA was made. TRBV21-1 is marked as a pseudogene. CDR3 length equals 20 residues. The CDR3 reads CASSSPKGLAGATNQETQYF. In DNA, the CDR3 is TGTGCCAGCAGCTCTCCGAAAGGGCTAGCGGGAGCTACCAACCAAGAGACCCAGTACTTC.

V is TRBV9 and J is TRBJ2-1; the D gene is possibly TRBD1 (6 bases). This CDR3 has 14 amino acids. Per the germline V gene, CDR1 is SGDLS and CDR2 is YYNGEE. V was trimmed by 3 bases and J by 2 bases, leaving 9 bases between them. CDR3 DNA: TGTGCCAGCAGCGCACAGGGAGCCTACAATGAGCAGTTCTTC. Protein sequence: CASSAQGAYNEQFF.

This chain uses TRBV4-1 with TRBJ2-7, with D unclear. The CDR3 consists of 14 residues. V lost 0 bases and J lost 9, with 15 bases in between. From germline, CDR1 is MGHRA and CDR2 YSYEKL. Here the CDR3 reads CASSQDVSTFGQYF. The CDR3 nucleotides read TGCGCCAGCAGCCAAGATGTCTCCACCTTCGGGCAGTACTTC.

This sequence joins TRBV10-3 and TRBJ1-3, with no clear D. The V gene's germline CDR1 is ENHRY and CDR2 SYGVKD. CDR3 size: 10 residues. V was trimmed by 10 bases and J by 10 bases, leaving 11 bases between them. The CDR3 sequence is CATRRETIYF. The CDR3 DNA follows: TGTGCCACCCGGCGGGAGACCATATATTTT.

This chain links TRBV5-1 with TRBJ2-7, with 7 bases fitting TRBD1. Losses at the gene ends were 7 bases for V and 0 bases for J; bases not matched to a gene: 10. The CDR3 sequence is 15 residues long. Germline CDR1 and CDR2: SGHRS and YFSETQ. CDR3 DNA sequence: TGCGCCAGCGGGCAGGGACAGTCCCGCTCCTACGAGCAGTACTTC. This encodes CASGQGQSRSYEQYF.

The chain has TRBV16 and TRBJ2-7, with TRBD2 matching 11 bases. CDR1 is KGHSY and CDR2 is FQNENV in the germline V gene. The length of the CDR3 is 19 residues. V lost 0 bases, J lost 0 bases, and 10 bases stayed unmatched. Written as DNA, the CDR3 is TGTGCCAGCAGCCAATCAATACGGGGACTAGCGGTTAGCTCCTACGAGCAGTACTTC. It codes for CASSQSIRGLAVSSYEQYF.

The chain couples TRBV19 to TRBJ1-1, with TRBD1 identical over 9 bases. The CDR3 spans 18 residues. In germline, CDR1 is LNHDA, CDR2 SQIVND (reference sequence). J was trimmed by 1 base and V by 3 bases; bases with no gene match: 12. The CDR3 is CASSIWALGTGRNTEAFF. As DNA, the CDR3 is TGTGCCAGTAGTATTTGGGCCCTAGGGACAGGGAGGAACACTGAAGCTTTCTTT.

This rearrangement joins TRBV29-1 to TRBJ2-7; TRBD1 is a possible D gene (5 bases). Germline V lookup: CDR1 SQVTM, CDR2 ANQGSEA. The V and J ends lost 7 bases and 2 bases respectively, with 15 bases between them. This CDR3 has 13 amino acids. CDR3 in DNA: TGCAGCGCGAAGGGGATCTTGACCTACGAGCAGTACTTC. Translating gives CSAKGILTYEQYF.

The chain is built from TRBV27 and TRBJ2-2; the match to TRBD2 covers 10 bases. V trimming: 7 bases; J trimming: 6 bases; junction bases outside the gene matches: 8. CDR3 length: 15 amino acids. Germline-derived CDR1 and CDR2 are MNHEY and SMNVEV (reference sequence). The DNA of the CDR3 is TGTGCCAGCATGAGCGGGAGGGCCCTCCCCGGGGAGCTGTTTTTT. Translating gives CASMSGRALPGELFF.

The chain carries TRBV7-6 and TRBJ1-4; D not resolved. The CDR3 is 14 amino acids. Trimming pared 1 base from V and 4 bases from J, leaving 7 bases between. Germline V lookup: CDR1 SGHVS, CDR2 FNYEAQ. CDR3 bases: TGTGCCAGCAGCTTAGACAGTCTTAATGAAAAACTGTTTTTT. The encoded protein is CASSLDSLNEKLFF. Full variable domain (remainder filled in from reference TRBV7-6 and TRBJ1-4): GAGVSQSPRYKVTKRGQDVALRCDPISGHVSLYWYRQALGQGPEFLTYFNYEAQQDKSGLPNDRFSAERPEGSISTLTIQRTEQRDSAMYRCASSLDSLNEKLFFGSGTQLSVL.

J is TRBJ1-4 and V is TRBV6-5; D is uncertain. Trimming left V 0 bases short and J 5 bases short, with 4 bases between. CDR1 MNHEY and CDR2 SVGAGI come from the germline V gene. This CDR3 is built from 13 residues. The CDR3, as DNA: TGTGCCAGCAGTTACTCACAGAATGAAAAACTGTTTTTT. Amino acid sequence: CASSYSQNEKLFF.

The chain carries TRBV6-1 and TRBJ1-1; D unresolved. The CDR3 loop spans 13 amino acids. The V and J ends lost 6 bases and 2 bases respectively, with 10 bases between them. The germline gives CDR1 MNHNS, CDR2 SASEGT. The CDR3, as DNA: TGTGCCAGCAGGCAGGAATTAAACACTGAAGCTTTCTTT. Protein sequence: CASRQELNTEAFF.